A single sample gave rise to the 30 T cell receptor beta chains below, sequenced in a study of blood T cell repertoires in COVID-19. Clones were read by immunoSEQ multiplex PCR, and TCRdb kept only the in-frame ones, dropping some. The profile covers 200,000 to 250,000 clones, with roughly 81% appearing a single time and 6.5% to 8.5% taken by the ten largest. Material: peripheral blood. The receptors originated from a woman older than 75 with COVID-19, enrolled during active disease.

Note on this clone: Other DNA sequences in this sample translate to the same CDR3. CDR3: CASSDDLRGEVYNEQFF. DNA of the CDR3: TGTGCCAGCAGTGACGACCTCAGAGGGGAGGTATACAATGAGCAGTTCTTC. The J gene is TRBJ2-1, the V gene TRBV25-1; a weak D match, TRBD2 (6 bases). The CDR3 extends over 17 amino acids. CDR1 is MGHDK and CDR2 is SYGVNS in the germline V gene. Trimming pared 3 bases from V and 4 bases from J, leaving 19 bases between. Based on the CDR3 plus reference TRBV25-1 and TRBJ2-1, the full variable domain is EADIYQTPRYLVIGTGKKITLECSQTMGHDKMYWYQQDPGMELHLIHYSYGVNSTEKGDLSSESTVSRIRTEHFPLTLESARPSHTSQYLCASSDDLRGEVYNEQFFGPGTRLTVL.

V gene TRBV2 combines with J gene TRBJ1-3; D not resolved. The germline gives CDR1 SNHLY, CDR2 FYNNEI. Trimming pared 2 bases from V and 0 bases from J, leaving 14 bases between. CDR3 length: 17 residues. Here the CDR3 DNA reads TGTGCCAGCAGTGAAATGCGCGGAGGACTCTCTGGAAACACCATATATTTT. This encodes CASSEMRGGLSGNTIYF.

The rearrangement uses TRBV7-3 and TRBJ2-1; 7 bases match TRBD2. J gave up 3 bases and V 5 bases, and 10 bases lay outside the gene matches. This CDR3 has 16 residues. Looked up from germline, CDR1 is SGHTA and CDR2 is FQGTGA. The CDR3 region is CASSPWAGAGYNEQFF. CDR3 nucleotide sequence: TGTGCCAGCAGCCCCTGGGCGGGAGCTGGCTACAATGAGCAGTTCTTC. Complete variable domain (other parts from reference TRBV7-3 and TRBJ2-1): GAGVSQTPSNKVTEKGKYVELRCDPISGHTALYWYRQSLGQGPEFLIYFQGTGAADDSGLPNDRFFAVRPEGSVSTLKIQRTERGDSAVYLCASSPWAGAGYNEQFFGPGTRLTVL.

The CDR3 region is CASSGGPGYTF. CDR3 DNA: TGTGCCAGCAGCGGGGGGCCTGGCTACACCTTC. This sequence joins TRBV9 and TRBJ1-2; weak D call: TRBD1 (6 bases). Germline loops: CDR1 SGDLS, CDR2 YYNGEE. The CDR3 covers 11 residues. Trimming shortened V by 3 bases and J by 7 bases, and 7 bases separated the two germline ends.

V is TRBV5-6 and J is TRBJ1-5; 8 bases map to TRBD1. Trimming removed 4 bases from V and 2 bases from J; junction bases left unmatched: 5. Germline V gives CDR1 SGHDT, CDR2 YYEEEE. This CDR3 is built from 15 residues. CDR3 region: CASSGSGQGNQPQHF. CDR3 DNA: TGTGCCAGCAGCGGGTCGGGACAGGGCAATCAGCCCCAGCATTTT.

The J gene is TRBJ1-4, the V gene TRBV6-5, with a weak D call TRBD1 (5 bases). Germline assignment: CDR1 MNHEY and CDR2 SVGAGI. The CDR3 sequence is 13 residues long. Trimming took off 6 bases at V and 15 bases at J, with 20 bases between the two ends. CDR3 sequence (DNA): TGTGCCAGCAGCCTCCTAACAGGAGGGGTGTTGTTTTTT. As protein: CASSLLTGGVLFF.

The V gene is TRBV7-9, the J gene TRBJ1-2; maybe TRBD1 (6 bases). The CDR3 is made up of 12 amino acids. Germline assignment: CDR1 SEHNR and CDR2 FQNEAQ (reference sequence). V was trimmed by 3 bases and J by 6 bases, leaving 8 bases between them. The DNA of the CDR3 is TGTGCCAGCAGCTTCGGACAGAATGGCTACACCTTC. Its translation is CASSFGQNGYTF.

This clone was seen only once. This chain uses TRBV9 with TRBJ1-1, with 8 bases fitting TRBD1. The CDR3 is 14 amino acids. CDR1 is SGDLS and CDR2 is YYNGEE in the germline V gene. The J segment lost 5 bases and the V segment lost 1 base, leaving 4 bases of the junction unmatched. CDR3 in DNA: TGTGCCAGCAGCGTAACTGACAGGGGAACTGAAGCTTTCTTT. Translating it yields CASSVTDRGTEAFF.

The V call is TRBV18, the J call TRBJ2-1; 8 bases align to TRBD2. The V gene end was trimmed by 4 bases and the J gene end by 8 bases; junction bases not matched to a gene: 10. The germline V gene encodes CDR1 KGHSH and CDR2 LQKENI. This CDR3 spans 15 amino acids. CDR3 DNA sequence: TGTGCCAGCTCACGGGGACTAGAGGAGGTCGATGAGCAGTTCTTC. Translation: CASSRGLEEVDEQFF.

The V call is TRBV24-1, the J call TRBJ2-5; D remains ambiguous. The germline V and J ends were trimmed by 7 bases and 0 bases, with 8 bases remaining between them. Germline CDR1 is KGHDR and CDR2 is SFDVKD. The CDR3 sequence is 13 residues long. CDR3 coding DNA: TGTGCCACCAGAGAGCTGTACCAAGAGACCCAGTACTTC. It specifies CATRELYQETQYF.

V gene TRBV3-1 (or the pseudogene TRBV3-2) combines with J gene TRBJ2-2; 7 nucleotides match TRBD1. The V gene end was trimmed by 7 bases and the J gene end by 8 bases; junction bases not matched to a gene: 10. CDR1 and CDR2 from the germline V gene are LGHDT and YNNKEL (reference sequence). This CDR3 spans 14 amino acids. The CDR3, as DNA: TGTGCCAGCACCAACCGACAGGGTTGGGGGGAGCTGTTTTTT. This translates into CASTNRQGWGELFF.

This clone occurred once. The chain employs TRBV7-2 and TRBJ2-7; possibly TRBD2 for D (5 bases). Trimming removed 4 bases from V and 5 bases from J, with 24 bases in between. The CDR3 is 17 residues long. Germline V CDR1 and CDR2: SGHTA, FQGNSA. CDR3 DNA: TGTGCCAGCAGCTCGGTAGCGACTGTGGGTGAGAAAGACGAGCAGTACTTC. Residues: CASSSVATVGEKDEQYF.

This chain's CDR3 is CASEGGHEMYF. The CDR3 nucleotides are TGTGCCAGCGAGGGAGGACACGAAATGTATTTT. The chain recombines TRBV7-8 with TRBJ2-3, with D possibly TRBD2 on 6 matching bases. Trimming left V 8 bases short and J 14 bases short, with 17 bases between. The CDR3 loop spans 11 amino acids. Germline CDR1 SGHVS, CDR2 FQNEAQ. Based on the CDR3 plus reference TRBV7-8 and TRBJ2-3, the full variable domain is GAGVSQSPRYKVAKRGQDVALRCDPISGHVSLFWYQQALGQGPEFLTYFQNEAQLDKSGLPSDRFFAERPEGSVSTLKIQRTQQEDSAVYLCASEGGHEMYFGPGTRLTVL.

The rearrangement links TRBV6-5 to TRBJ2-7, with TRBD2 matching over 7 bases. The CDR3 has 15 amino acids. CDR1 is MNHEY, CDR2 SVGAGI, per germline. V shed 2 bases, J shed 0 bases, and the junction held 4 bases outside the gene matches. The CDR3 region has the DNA TGTGCCAGCAGTTACGGGACTAAGAGCTCCTACGAGCAGTACTTC. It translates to CASSYGTKSSYEQYF.

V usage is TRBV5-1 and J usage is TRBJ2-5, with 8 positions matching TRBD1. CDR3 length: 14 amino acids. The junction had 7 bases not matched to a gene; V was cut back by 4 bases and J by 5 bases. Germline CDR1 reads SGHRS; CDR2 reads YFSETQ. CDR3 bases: TGCGCCAGCAGCAGGCGGACAGGGCGTGAGACCCAGTACTTC. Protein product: CASSRRTGRETQYF.

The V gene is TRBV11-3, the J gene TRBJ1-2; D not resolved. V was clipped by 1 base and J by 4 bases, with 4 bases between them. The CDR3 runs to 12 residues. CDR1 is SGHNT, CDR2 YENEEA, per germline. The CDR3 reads CASSLGGYGYTF. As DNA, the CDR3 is TGTGCCAGCAGCTTAGGAGGCTATGGCTACACCTTC. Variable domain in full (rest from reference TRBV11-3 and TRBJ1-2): EAGVVQSPRYKIIEKKQPVAFWCNPISGHNTLYWYLQNLGQGPELLIRYENEEAVDDSQLPKDRFSAERLKGVDSTLKIQPAELGDSAVYLCASSLGGYGYTFGSGTRLTVV.

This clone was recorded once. DNA for the CDR3: TGTGCCATCAAAGGGACTAGCGGGACCCAAGAGACCCAGTACTTC. Its translation is CAIKGTSGTQETQYF. The chain recombines TRBV10-3 with TRBJ2-5, with 13 bases identical to TRBD2. The V gene's germline CDR1 is ENHRY and CDR2 SYGVKD. V lost 7 bases to trimming and J lost 1 base; unmatched junction nucleotides: 3. The CDR3 extends over 15 amino acids.

The CDR3 reads CASSYSSTGQVSPLHF. DNA of the CDR3: TGTGCCAGCAGTTACTCATCGACGGGACAGGTCTCACCCCTCCACTTT. The chain uses TRBV6-5 and TRBJ1-6; 8 nucleotides align to TRBD1. The CDR3 contains 16 residues. V was clipped by 0 bases and J by 10 bases; unmatched bases: 8. Germline values: CDR1 MNHEY, CDR2 SVGAGI.

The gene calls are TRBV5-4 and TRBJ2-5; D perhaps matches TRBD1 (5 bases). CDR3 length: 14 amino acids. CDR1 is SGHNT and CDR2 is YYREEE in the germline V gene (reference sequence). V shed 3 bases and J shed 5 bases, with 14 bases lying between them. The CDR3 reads CASSYPGAGETQYF. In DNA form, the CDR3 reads TGTGCCAGCAGCTATCCTGGGGCTGGGGAGACCCAGTACTTC.

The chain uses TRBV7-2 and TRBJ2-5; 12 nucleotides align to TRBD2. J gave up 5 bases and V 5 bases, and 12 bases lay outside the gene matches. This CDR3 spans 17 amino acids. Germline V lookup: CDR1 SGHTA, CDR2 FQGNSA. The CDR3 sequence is CASSRGLAGRGVETQYF. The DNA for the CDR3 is TGTGCCAGCAGCAGGGGACTAGCGGGCAGGGGGGTGGAGACCCAGTACTTC.

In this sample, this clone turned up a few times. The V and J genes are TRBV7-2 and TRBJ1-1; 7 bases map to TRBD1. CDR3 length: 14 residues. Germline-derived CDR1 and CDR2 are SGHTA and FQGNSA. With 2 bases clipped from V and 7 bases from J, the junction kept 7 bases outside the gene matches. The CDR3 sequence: CASSLHRGASEAFF. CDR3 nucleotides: TGTGCCAGCAGCTTACACAGGGGAGCCAGTGAAGCTTTCTTT.

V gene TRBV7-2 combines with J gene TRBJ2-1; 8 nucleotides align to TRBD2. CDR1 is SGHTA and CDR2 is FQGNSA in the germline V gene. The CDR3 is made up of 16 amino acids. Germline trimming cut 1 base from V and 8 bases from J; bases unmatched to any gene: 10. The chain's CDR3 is CASSLDGRGRGDEQFF. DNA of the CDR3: TGTGCCAGCAGCTTAGACGGGAGGGGTCGGGGGGATGAGCAGTTCTTC.

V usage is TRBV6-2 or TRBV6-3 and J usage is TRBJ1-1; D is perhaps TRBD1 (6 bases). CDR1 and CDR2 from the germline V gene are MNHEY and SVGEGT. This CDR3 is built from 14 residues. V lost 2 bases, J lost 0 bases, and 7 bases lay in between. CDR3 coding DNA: TGTGCCAGCAGTTACGGGGACATGAACACTGAAGCTTTCTTT. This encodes CASSYGDMNTEAFF.

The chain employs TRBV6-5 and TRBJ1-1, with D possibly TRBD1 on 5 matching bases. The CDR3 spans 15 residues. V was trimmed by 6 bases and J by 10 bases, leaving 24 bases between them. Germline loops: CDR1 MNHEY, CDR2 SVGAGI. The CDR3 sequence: CASRVPQNRGTLAFF. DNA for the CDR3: TGTGCCAGCAGAGTCCCCCAAAACCGGGGGACTCTAGCTTTCTTT.

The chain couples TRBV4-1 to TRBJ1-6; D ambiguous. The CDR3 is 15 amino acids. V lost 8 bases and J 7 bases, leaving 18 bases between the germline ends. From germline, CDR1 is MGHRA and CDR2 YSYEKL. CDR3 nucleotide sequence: TGCGCCAGCCGCAACTCTAACGCGGCCAATTCACCCCTCCACTTT. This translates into CASRNSNAANSPLHF.

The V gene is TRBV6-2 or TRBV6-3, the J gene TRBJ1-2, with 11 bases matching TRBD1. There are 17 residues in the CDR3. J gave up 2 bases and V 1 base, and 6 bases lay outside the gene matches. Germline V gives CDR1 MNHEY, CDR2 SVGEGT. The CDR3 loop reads CASSYLSGQGANYGYTF. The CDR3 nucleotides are TGTGCCAGCAGTTACTTAAGCGGACAGGGGGCGAACTATGGCTACACCTTC.

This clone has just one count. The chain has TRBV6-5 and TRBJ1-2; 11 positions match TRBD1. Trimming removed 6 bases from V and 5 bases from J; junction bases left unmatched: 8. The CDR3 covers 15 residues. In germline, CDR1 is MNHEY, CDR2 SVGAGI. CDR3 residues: CASSLGQGGIYGYTF. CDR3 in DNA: TGTGCCAGCAGCTTGGGACAGGGGGGGATTTATGGCTACACCTTC.

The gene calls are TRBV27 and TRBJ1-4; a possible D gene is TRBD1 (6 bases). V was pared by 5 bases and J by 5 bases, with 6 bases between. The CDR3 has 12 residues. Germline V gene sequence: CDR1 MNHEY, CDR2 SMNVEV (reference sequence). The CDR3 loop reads CASSQGNEKLFF. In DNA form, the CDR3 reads TGTGCCAGCAGTCAGGGGAATGAAAAACTGTTTTTT.

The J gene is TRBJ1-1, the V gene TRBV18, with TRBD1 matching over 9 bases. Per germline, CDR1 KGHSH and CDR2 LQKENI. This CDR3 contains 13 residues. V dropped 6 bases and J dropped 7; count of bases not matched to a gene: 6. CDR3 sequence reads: CASSLTGGIEAFF. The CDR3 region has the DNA TGTGCCAGCTCCCTAACAGGGGGCATTGAAGCTTTCTTT.

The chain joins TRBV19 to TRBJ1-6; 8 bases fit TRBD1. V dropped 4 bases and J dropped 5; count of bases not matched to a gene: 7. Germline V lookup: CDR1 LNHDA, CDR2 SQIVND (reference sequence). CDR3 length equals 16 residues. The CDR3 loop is CASSTGQGRNNSPLHF. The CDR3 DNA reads TGTGCCAGTAGTACCGGACAGGGTAGAAATAATTCACCCCTCCACTTT.